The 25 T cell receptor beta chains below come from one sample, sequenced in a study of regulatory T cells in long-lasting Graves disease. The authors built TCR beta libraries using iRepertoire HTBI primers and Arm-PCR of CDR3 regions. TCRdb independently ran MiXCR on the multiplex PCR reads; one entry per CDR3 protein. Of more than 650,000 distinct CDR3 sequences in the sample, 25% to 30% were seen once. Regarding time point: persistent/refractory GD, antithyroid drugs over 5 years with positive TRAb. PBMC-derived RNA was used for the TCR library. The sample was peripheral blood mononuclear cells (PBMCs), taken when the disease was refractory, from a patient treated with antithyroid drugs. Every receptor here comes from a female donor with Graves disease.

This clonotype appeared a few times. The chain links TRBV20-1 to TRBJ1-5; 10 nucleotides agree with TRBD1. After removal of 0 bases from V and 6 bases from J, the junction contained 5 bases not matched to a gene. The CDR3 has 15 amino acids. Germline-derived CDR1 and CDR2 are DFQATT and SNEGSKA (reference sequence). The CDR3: CSARDRQGAGQPQHF. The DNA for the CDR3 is TGCAGTGCTAGAGACCGACAGGGGGCCGGTCAGCCCCAGCATTTT.

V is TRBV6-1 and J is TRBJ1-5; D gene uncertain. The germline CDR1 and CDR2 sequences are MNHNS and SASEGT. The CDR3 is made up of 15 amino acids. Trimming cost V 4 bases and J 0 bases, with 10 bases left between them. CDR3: CASSGRSYSNQPQHF. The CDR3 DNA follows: TGTGCCAGCAGTGGCAGGAGCTATAGCAATCAGCCCCAGCATTTT.

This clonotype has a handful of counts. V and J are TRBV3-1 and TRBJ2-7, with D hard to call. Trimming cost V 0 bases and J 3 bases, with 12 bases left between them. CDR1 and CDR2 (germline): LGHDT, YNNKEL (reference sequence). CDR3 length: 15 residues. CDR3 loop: CASSQDVLGDYEQYF. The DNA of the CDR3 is TGTGCCAGCAGCCAAGATGTGCTAGGAGACTACGAGCAGTACTTC.

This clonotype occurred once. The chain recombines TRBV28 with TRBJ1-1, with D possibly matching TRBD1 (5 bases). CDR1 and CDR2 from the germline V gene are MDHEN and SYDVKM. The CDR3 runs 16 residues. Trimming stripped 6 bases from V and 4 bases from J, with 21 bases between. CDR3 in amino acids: CASSLTAGVGTTEAFF. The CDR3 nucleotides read TGTGCCAGCAGCTTAACGGCGGGGGTGGGGACCACTGAAGCTTTCTTT.

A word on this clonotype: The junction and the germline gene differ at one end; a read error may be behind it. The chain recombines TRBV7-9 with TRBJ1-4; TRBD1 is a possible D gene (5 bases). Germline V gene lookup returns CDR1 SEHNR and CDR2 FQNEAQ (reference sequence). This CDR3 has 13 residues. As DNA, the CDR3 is TGTGCCAGCATCGATCGAGGGGATGAAAAACTGCTTTTT. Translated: CASIDRGDEKLLF.

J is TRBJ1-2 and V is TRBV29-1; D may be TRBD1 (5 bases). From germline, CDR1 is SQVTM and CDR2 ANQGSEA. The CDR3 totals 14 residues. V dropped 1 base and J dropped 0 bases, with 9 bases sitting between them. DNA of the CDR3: TGCAGCGTTGAAGGGCAGGGACCTAACTATGGCTACACCTTC. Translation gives CSVEGQGPNYGYTF. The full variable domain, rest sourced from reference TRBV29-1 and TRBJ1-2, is SAVISQKPSRDICQRGTSLTIQCQVDSQVTMMFWYRQQPGQSLTLIATANQGSEATYESGFVIDKFPISRPNLTFSTLTVSNMSPEDSSIYLCSVEGQGPNYGYTFGSGTRLTVV.

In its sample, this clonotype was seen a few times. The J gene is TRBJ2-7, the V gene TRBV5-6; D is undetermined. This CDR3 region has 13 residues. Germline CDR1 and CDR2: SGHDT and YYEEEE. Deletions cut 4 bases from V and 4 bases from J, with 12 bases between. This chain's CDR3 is CASSVPPTYEQYF. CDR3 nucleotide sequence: TGTGCCAGCAGCGTCCCCCCCACGTACGAGCAGTACTTC.

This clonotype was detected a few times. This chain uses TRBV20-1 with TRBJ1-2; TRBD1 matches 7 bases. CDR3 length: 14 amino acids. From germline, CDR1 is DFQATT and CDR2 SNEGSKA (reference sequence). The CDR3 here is CRAKEGAGGYGYTF. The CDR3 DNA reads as TGCAGAGCAAAAGAGGGGGCGGGAGGCTATGGCTACACCTTC.

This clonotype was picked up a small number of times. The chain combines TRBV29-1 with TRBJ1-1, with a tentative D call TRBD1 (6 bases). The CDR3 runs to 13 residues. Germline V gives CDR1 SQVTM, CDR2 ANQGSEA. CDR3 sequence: CSALRGGGTEAFF. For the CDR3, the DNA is TGCAGTGCTCTGAGGGGGGGAGGCACTGAAGCTTTCTTT.

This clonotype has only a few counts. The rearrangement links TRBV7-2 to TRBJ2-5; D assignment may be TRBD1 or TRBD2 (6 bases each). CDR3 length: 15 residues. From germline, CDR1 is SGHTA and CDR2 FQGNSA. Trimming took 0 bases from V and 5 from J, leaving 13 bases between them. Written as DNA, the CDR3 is TGTGCCAGCAGCTTAGCGGCCGGGGGCTACGAGACCCAGTACTTC. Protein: CASSLAAGGYETQYF.

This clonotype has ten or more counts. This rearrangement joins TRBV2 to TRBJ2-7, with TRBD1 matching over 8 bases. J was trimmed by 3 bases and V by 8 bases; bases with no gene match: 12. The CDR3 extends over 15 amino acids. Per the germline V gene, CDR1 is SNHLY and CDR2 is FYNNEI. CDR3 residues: CASERSRGRNYEQYF. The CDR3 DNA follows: TGTGCCAGCGAGAGAAGCAGGGGGCGGAACTACGAGCAGTACTTC.

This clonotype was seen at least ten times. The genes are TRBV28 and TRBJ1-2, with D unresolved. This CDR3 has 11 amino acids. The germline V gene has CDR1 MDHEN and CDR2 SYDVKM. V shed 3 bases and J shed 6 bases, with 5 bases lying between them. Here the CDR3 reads CASSFQDGYTF. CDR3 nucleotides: TGTGCCAGCAGTTTTCAGGATGGCTACACCTTC.

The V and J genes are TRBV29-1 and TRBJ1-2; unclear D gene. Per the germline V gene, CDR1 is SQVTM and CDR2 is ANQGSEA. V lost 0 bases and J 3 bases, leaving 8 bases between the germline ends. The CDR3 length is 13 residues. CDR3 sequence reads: CSVEEGPDYGYTF. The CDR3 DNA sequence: TGCAGCGTTGAAGAGGGTCCCGACTATGGCTACACCTTC.

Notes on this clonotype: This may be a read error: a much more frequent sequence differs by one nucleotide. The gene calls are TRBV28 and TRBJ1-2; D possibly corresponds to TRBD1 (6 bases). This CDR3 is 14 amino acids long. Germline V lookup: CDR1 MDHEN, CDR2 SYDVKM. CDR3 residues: CASTRGGSSYGYAF. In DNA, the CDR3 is TGTGCCAGCACGAGAGGGGGTTCAAGCTATGGCTACGCCTTC.

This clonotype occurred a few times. The CDR3 DNA follows: TGTGCCAGCAGTGAGGCAGGATCGAACACTGAAGCTTTCTTT. Its translation is CASSEAGSNTEAFF. The chain is built from TRBV6-1 and TRBJ1-1; unclear D gene. CDR1 and CDR2 from the germline V gene are MNHNS and SASEGT. V lost 3 bases and J 1 base, leaving 9 bases between the germline ends. The CDR3 extends over 14 amino acids.

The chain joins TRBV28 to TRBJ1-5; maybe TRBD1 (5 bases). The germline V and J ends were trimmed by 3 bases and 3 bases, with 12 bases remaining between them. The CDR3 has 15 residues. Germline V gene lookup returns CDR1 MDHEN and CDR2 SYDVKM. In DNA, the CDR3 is TGTGCCAGCAGTTTCGCCGACAGAATCAATCAGCCCCAGCATTTT. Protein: CASSFADRINQPQHF.

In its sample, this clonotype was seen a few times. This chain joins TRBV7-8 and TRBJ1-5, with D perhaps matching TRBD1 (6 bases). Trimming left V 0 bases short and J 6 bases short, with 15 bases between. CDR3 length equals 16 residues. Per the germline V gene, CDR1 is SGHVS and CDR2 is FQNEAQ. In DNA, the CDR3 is TGTGCCAGCAGCTTAGCCGCGGGGGGCGCGGGTCAGCCCCAGCATTTT. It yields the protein CASSLAAGGAGQPQHF. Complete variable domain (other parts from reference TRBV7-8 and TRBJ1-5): GAGVSQSPRYKVAKRGQDVALRCDPISGHVSLFWYQQALGQGPEFLTYFQNEAQLDKSGLPSDRFFAERPEGSVSTLKIQRTQQEDSAVYLCASSLAAGGAGQPQHFGDGTRLSIL.

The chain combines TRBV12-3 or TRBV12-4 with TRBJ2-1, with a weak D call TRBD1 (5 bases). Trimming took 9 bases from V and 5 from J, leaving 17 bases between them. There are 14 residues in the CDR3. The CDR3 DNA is TGTGCCAGTAGGCTAGGGGTAGCCAACAATGAGCAGTTCTTC. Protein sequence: CASRLGVANNEQFF.

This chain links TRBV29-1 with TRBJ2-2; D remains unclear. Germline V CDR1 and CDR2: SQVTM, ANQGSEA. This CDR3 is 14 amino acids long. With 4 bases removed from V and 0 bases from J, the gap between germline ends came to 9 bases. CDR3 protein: CSVAWNSNTGELFF. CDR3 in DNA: TGCAGCGTTGCTTGGAATTCGAACACCGGGGAGCTGTTTTTT.

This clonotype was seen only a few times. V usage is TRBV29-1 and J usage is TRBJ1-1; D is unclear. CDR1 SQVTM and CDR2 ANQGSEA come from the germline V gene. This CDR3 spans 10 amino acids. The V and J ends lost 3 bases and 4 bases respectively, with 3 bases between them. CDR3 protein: CSVETTEAFF. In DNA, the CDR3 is TGCAGCGTTGAGACCACTGAAGCTTTCTTT.

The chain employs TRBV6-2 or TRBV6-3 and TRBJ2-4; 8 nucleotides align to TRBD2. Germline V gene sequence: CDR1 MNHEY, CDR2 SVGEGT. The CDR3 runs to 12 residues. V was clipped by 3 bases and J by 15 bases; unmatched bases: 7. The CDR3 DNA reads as TGTGCCAGCAGTTATGGTAGCGGGATCTGGTACTTC. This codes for CASSYGSGIWYF.

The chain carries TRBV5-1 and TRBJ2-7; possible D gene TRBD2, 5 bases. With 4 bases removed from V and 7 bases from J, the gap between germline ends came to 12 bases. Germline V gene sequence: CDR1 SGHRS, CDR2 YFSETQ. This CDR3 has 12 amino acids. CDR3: CASSEGLEEQYF. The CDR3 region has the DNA TGCGCCAGCAGCGAGGGCCTGGAGGAGCAGTACTTC.

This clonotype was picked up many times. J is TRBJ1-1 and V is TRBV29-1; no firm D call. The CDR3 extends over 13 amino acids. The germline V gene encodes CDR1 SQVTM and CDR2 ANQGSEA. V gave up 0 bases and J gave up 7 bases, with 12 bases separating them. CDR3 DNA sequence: TGCAGCGTTGAAGATCCCCGTGACATTGAAGCTTTCTTT. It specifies CSVEDPRDIEAFF.

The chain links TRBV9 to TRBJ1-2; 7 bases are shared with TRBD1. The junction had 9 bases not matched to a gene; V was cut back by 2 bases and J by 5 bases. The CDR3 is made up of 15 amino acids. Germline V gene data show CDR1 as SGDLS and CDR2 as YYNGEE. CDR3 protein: CASSVQAAGQYGYTF. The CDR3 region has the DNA TGTGCCAGCAGCGTCCAGGCCGCGGGACAGTATGGCTACACCTTC.

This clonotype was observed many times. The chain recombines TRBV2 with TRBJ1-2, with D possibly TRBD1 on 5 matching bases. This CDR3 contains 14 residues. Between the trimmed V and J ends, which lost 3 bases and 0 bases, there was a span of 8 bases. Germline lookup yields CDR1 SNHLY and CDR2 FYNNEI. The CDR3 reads CASSEAGPNYGYTF. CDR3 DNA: TGTGCCAGCAGTGAGGCAGGGCCTAACTATGGCTACACCTTC. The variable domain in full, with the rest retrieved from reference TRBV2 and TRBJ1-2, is EPEVTQTPSHQVTQMGQEVILRCVPISNHLYFYWYRQILGQKVEFLVSFYNNEISEKSEIFDDQFSVERPDGSNFTLKIRSTKLEDSAMYFCASSEAGPNYGYTFGSGTRLTVV.